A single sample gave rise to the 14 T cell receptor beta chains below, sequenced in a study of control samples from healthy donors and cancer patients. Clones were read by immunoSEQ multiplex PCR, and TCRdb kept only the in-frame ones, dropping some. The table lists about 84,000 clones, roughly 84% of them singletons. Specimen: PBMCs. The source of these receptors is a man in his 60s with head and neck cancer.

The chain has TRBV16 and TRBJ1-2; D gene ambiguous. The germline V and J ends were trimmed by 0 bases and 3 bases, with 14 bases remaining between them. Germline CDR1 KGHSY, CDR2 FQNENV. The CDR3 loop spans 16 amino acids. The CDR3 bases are TGTGCCAGCAGCCAATCTGCGGCAGCGACTTACTATGGCTACACCTTC. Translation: CASSQSAAATYYGYTF.

CDR3 DNA: TGTGCCATACTCATCGGGGAGCAGTTCTTC. It codes for CAILIGEQFF. The chain is built from TRBV7-9 and TRBJ2-1; no clear D gene. This CDR3 region has 10 residues. V was clipped by 10 bases and J by 10 bases, with 11 bases between them. Germline V gene lookup returns CDR1 SEHNR and CDR2 FQNEAQ (reference sequence). Based on the CDR3 plus reference TRBV7-9 and TRBJ2-1, the full variable domain is DTGVSQNPRHKITKRGQNVTFRCDPISEHNRLYWYRQTLGQGPEFLTYFQNEAQLEKSRLLSDRFSAERPKGSFSTLEIQRTEQGDSAMYLCAILIGEQFFGPGTRLTVL.

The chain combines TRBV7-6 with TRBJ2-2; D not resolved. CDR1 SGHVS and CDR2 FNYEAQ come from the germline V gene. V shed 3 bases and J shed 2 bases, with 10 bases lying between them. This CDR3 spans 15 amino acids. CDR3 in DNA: TGTGCCAGCAGCTTCTTTGACACCAACACCGGGGAGCTGTTTTTT. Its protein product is CASSFFDTNTGELFF.

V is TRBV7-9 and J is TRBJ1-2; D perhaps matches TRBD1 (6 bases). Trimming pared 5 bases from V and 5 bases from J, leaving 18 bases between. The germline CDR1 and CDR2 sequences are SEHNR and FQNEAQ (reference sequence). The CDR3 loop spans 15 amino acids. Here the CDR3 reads CASSGGGTRGYGYTF. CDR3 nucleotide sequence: TGTGCCAGCAGCGGGGGCGGGACCCGGGGGTATGGCTACACCTTC.

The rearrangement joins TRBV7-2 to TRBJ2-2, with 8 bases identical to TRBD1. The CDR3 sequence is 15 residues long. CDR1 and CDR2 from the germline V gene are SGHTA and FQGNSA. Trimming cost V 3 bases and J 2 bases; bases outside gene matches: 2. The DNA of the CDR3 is TGTGCCAGCAGCTTGGACAGGGCAAACACCGGGGAGCTGTTTTTT. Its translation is CASSLDRANTGELFF.

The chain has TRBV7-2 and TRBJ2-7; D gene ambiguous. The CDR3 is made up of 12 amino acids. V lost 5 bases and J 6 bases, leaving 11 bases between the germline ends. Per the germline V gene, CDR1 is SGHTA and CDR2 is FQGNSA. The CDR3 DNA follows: TGTGCCAGCAGCCCCCCCCGTGCCGAGCAGTACTTC. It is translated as CASSPPRAEQYF.

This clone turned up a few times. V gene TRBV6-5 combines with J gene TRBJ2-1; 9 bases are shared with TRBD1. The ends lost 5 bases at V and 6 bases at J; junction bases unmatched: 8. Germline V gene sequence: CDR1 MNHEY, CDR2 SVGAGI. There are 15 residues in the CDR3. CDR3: CASSRGQGQGNEQFF. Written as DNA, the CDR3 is TGTGCCAGCAGTAGGGGACAGGGACAGGGCAATGAGCAGTTCTTC.

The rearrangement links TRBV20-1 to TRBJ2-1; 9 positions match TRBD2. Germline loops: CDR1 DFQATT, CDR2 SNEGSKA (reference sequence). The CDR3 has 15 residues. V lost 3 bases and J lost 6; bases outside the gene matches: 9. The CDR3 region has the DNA TGCAGTGCTAGTGGTCGGGCGGGAGGGATCAATGAGCAGTTCTTC. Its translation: CSASGRAGGINEQFF.

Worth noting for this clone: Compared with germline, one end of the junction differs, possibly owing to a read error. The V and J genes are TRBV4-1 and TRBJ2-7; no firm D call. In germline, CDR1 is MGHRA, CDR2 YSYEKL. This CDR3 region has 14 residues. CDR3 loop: CASNQGLGSYEQYF. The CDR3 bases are TGCGCCAGCAACCAAGGTCTGGGCTCCTACGAGCAGTACTTC.

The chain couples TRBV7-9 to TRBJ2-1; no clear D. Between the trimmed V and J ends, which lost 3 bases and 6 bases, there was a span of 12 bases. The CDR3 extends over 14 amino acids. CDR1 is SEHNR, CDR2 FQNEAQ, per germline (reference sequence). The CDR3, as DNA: TGTGCCAGCAGCTTGGGGTTGGGTGGCAATGAGCAGTTCTTC. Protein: CASSLGLGGNEQFF.

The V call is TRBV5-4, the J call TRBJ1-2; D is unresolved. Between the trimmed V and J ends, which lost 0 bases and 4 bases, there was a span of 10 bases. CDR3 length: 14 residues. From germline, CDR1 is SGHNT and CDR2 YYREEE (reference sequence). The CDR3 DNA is TGTGCCAGCAGCTTGGGCGGGTCAACCTATGGCTACACCTTC. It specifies CASSLGGSTYGYTF.

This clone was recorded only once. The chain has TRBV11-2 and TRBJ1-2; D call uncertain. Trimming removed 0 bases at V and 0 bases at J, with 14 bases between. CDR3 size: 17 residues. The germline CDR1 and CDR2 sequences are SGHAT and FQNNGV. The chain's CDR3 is CASSLDLSGRTNYGYTF. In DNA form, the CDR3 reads TGTGCCAGCAGCTTAGATCTAAGTGGCAGGACTAACTATGGCTACACCTTC.

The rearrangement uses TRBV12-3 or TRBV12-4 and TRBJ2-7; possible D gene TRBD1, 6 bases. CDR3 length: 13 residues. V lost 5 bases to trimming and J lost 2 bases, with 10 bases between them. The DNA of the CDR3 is TGTGCCAGCAGTCTCAGGACAGCCTACGAGCAGTACTTC. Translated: CASSLRTAYEQYF.

The DNA for the CDR3 is TGCGCCAGCAGCTCACCTTCGACAGGGGGCGGTGAAAAACTGTTTTTT. Amino acid sequence: CASSSPSTGGGEKLFF. V is TRBV5-1 and J is TRBJ1-4, with 10 bases identical to TRBD1. The V gene's germline CDR1 is SGHRS and CDR2 YFSETQ. V gave up 3 bases and J gave up 7 bases; unmatched junction bases: 9. The CDR3 is 16 amino acids.